These 25 T cell receptor beta chains originate from one sample sequenced in a study of T cell changes during pregnancy in multiple sclerosis. Sequencing was performed with immunoSEQ multiplex PCR; in TCRdb, only in-frame clones are kept and a portion is missing. Among 30,000 to 45,000 clones listed, 80% to 95% were seen once. Sample: CD4+ T cells from peripheral blood mononuclear cells, taken in the third trimester of pregnancy. These TCRs come from a female donor with multiple sclerosis, enrolled in a pregnancy study.

V is TRBV6-1 and J is TRBJ1-1, with a weak D call TRBD1 (5 bases). This CDR3 is built from 15 residues. Trimming removed 3 bases at V and 0 bases at J, with 11 bases between. CDR1 and CDR2 (germline): MNHNS, SASEGT. The CDR3 sequence is CASSELYRLNTEAFF. The CDR3 nucleotides read TGTGCCAGCAGTGAGTTGTACAGGTTGAACACTGAAGCTTTCTTT.

This chain uses TRBV2 with TRBJ1-1; TRBD1 matches 10 bases. The CDR3 sequence is 14 residues long. V lost 6 bases and J lost 1; bases outside the gene matches: 2. Germline-derived CDR1 and CDR2 are SNHLY and FYNNEI. CDR3 sequence reads: CASSGQGGNTEAFF. The CDR3 region has the DNA TGTGCCAGCAGCGGACAGGGGGGGAACACTGAAGCTTTCTTT.

V gene TRBV18 combines with J gene TRBJ2-2; 7 positions match TRBD1. This CDR3 spans 15 amino acids. V lost 2 bases to trimming and J lost 2 bases; unmatched junction nucleotides: 2. In germline, CDR1 is KGHSH, CDR2 LQKENI. CDR3: CASSPRQGNTGELFF. The CDR3 DNA follows: TGTGCCAGCTCACCAAGACAGGGAAACACCGGGGAGCTGTTTTTT.

This clone was seen more than once but under ten times. This chain joins TRBV5-1 and TRBJ2-7, with TRBD1 as a possible D gene (6 bases). From germline, CDR1 is SGHRS and CDR2 YFSETQ. V gave up 7 bases and J gave up 3 bases, with 11 bases separating them. This CDR3 comprises 12 residues. The CDR3 DNA reads TGCGCCAGCGCACAGGGAGACTACGAGCAGTACTTC. It translates to CASAQGDYEQYF.

The chain combines TRBV18 with TRBJ2-5; 12 bases agree with TRBD2. V lost 5 bases to trimming and J lost 4 bases; unmatched junction nucleotides: 11. The germline CDR1 and CDR2 sequences are KGHSH and LQKENI. CDR3 length: 17 amino acids. The CDR3 sequence: CASSGGLAGPSGETQYF. In nucleotides, the CDR3 is TGTGCCAGCTCAGGAGGACTAGCGGGGCCGAGCGGAGAGACCCAGTACTTC.

This chain joins TRBV27 and TRBJ2-7; 9 bases are shared with TRBD2. From germline, CDR1 is MNHEY and CDR2 SMNVEV (reference sequence). This CDR3 contains 21 residues. Losses at the gene ends were 5 bases for V and 0 bases for J; bases not matched to a gene: 23. The CDR3 loop reads CASSPLRQDPLTSGSSYEQYF. In nucleotides, the CDR3 is TGTGCCAGCAGTCCTCTCCGACAGGACCCGTTAACTAGCGGGTCCTCCTACGAGCAGTACTTC.

This chain connects TRBV28 to TRBJ2-3; 10 bases fit TRBD2. The germline gives CDR1 MDHEN, CDR2 SYDVKM. This CDR3 has 15 amino acids. J lost 3 bases, V lost 6 bases, and 6 bases had no gene match. The chain's CDR3 is CASSSAGGPTDTQYF. CDR3 DNA: TGTGCCAGCAGCTCAGCGGGAGGGCCGACAGATACGCAGTATTTT.

The chain links TRBV14 to TRBJ2-7; 10 bases map to TRBD1. This CDR3 has 14 amino acids. CDR1 and CDR2 (germline): SGHDN, FVKESK. The V segment lost 3 bases and the J segment 4 bases; nucleotides outside the gene matches: 3. CDR3 region: CASSQGQGRYEQYF. DNA of the CDR3: TGTGCCAGCAGCCAGGGACAGGGGCGGTACGAGCAGTACTTC.

The rearrangement links TRBV15 to TRBJ2-7, with TRBD2 matching over 14 bases. CDR1 and CDR2 (germline): LNHNV, YYDKDF (reference sequence). The length of the CDR3 is 16 residues. V lost 5 bases, J lost 6 bases, and 9 bases stayed unmatched. The CDR3 nucleotides read TGTGCCACCAGCTTCCCCCTAGGACTAGCGGGAGGCGAGCAGTACTTC. Protein product: CATSFPLGLAGGEQYF.

The chain couples TRBV6-6 to TRBJ2-7, with TRBD2 identical over 10 bases. Germline values: CDR1 MNHNY, CDR2 SVGAGI (reference sequence). V lost 0 bases to trimming and J lost 6 bases; unmatched junction nucleotides: 5. The CDR3 length is 15 residues. CDR3 protein: CASSYSASGRSEQYF. The CDR3 DNA is TGTGCCAGCAGTTACTCGGCTAGCGGGAGATCCGAGCAGTACTTC.

The CDR3 DNA reads TGTGCCAGCAGTGAGTATGCGGGAGGGAGCAGCGAGACCCAGTACTTC. It yields the protein CASSEYAGGSSETQYF. The rearrangement joins TRBV6-1 to TRBJ2-5; TRBD2 matches 9 bases. CDR1 is MNHNS and CDR2 is SASEGT in the germline V gene. V dropped 3 bases and J dropped 5; count of bases not matched to a gene: 10. CDR3 length equals 16 residues.

The chain recombines TRBV5-6 with TRBJ2-3; TRBD2 matches 10 bases. Germline loops: CDR1 SGHDT, CDR2 YYEEEE. The CDR3 totals 17 residues. With 0 bases clipped from V and 1 base from J, the junction kept 5 bases outside the gene matches. CDR3 DNA: TGTGCCAGCAGCTTGGAGGCTAGCGGGAGAGGCACAGATACGCAGTATTTT. It yields the protein CASSLEASGRGTDTQYF.

The chain has TRBV14 and TRBJ2-1; 8 bases align to TRBD2. Germline assignment: CDR1 SGHDN and CDR2 FVKESK. This CDR3 is built from 19 residues. V was pared by 0 bases and J by 2 bases, with 12 bases of the junction left unmatched. In DNA, the CDR3 is TGTGCCAGCAGCCAAGATCGATCACTGACTAGCGCGACCTACAATGAGCAGTTCTTC. This codes for CASSQDRSLTSATYNEQFF. The whole variable domain, filled in from reference TRBV14 and TRBJ2-1, reads EAGVTQFPSHSVIEKGQTVTLRCDPISGHDNLYWYRRVMGKEIKFLLHFVKESKQDESGMPNNRFLAERTGGTYSTLKVQPAELEDSGVYFCASSQDRSLTSATYNEQFFGPGTRLTVL.

DNA for the CDR3: TGTGCCAGCAGTTCCGGGACAGGGGCTGGGGCCAACGTCCTGACTTTC. Amino acid sequence: CASSSGTGAGANVLTF. V and J are TRBV6-6 and TRBJ2-6, with 10 bases matching TRBD1. The V segment lost 4 bases and the J segment 2 bases; nucleotides outside the gene matches: 2. Germline CDR1 MNHNY, CDR2 SVGAGI (reference sequence). This CDR3 spans 16 amino acids.

The rearrangement uses TRBV4-2 and TRBJ2-7; 7 nucleotides agree with TRBD2. There are 18 residues in the CDR3. Germline lookup yields CDR1 LGHNA and CDR2 YNFKEQ. V trimming: 0 bases; J trimming: 4 bases; junction bases outside the gene matches: 15. The CDR3 spells CASSQEAGNHPGGYEQYF. The CDR3 bases are TGTGCCAGCAGCCAAGAAGCGGGAAACCACCCGGGGGGATACGAGCAGTACTTC.

The chain combines TRBV18 with TRBJ2-1; D is possibly TRBD2 (7 bases). Trimming took off 5 bases at V and 8 bases at J, with 22 bases between the two ends. The germline V gene has CDR1 KGHSH and CDR2 LQKENI. The CDR3 is made up of 16 amino acids. CDR3 sequence (DNA): TGTGCCAGCTCATTCCTTCTAGCGGAAAAGGGGGATGAGCAGTTCTTC. It specifies CASSFLLAEKGDEQFF.

The rearrangement joins TRBV7-2 to TRBJ2-5; maybe TRBD2 (6 bases). The better agreement between TRBJ2-7 and the DNA end casts doubt on the J call. There are 15 residues in the CDR3. In germline, CDR1 is SGHTA, CDR2 FQGNSA. DNA of the CDR3: TGTGCCAGCAGCGAACGTAGCGGAAGCTCCTACGAGCAGTACTTC. Translated, it gives CASSERSGSSYEQYF.

The gene calls are TRBV19 and TRBJ2-1, with 8 bases aligning to TRBD1. V dropped 7 bases and J dropped 7; count of bases not matched to a gene: 6. Per the germline V gene, CDR1 is LNHDA and CDR2 is SQIVND (reference sequence). CDR3 size: 13 residues. Here the CDR3 DNA reads TGTGCCAGTACCGACAGGGGTAGGAATGAGCAGTTCTTC. Translated: CASTDRGRNEQFF.

The J gene is TRBJ2-7, the V gene TRBV7-9; 12 positions match TRBD2. Germline V gene lookup returns CDR1 SEHNR and CDR2 FQNEAQ (reference sequence). The CDR3 totals 15 residues. V lost 4 bases, J lost 3 bases, and 4 bases stayed unmatched. The CDR3 nucleotides are TGTGCCAGCAGCTCCGGACTAGCGGGGAACTACGAGCAGTACTTC. It codes for CASSSGLAGNYEQYF.

The chain employs TRBV7-2 and TRBJ2-3; TRBD2 matches 12 bases. In germline, CDR1 is SGHTA, CDR2 FQGNSA. This CDR3 region has 16 residues. J lost 3 bases, V lost 0 bases, and 1 base had no gene match. In DNA, the CDR3 is TGTGCCAGCAGCTTAGCTCTAGCGGGAGGGACAGATACGCAGTATTTT. Its translation is CASSLALAGGTDTQYF.

The CDR3 DNA reads as TGTGCCAGCTCACCCAGTTTAGGTTTACAGGCGGCGACCCAGTACTTC. This encodes CASSPSLGLQAATQYF. This chain connects TRBV18 to TRBJ2-5; possibly TRBD1 for D (5 bases). CDR3 length: 16 residues. CDR1 KGHSH and CDR2 LQKENI come from the germline V gene. Deletions cut 3 bases from V and 7 bases from J, with 21 bases between.

The J gene is TRBJ2-7, the V gene TRBV19, with a weak D call TRBD2 (6 bases). Trimming took off 8 bases at V and 4 bases at J, with 18 bases between the two ends. This CDR3 spans 14 amino acids. In germline, CDR1 is LNHDA, CDR2 SQIVND (reference sequence). For the CDR3, the DNA is TGTGCCAGTGGCCGGGGGACCCCCCCATACGAGCAGTACTTC. This sequence encodes CASGRGTPPYEQYF.

The chain combines TRBV27 with TRBJ1-1; D remains unclear. Trimming took off 4 bases at V and 3 bases at J, with 15 bases between the two ends. The CDR3 is made up of 15 amino acids. Germline V gene data show CDR1 as MNHEY and CDR2 as SMNVEV (reference sequence). CDR3 DNA: TGTGCCAGCAGTTCCCTCTCCTCCGGGGACACTGAAGCTTTCTTT. Protein: CASSSLSSGDTEAFF.

The rearrangement links TRBV15 to TRBJ1-1; D is perhaps TRBD1 (6 bases). V lost 0 bases, J lost 1 base, and 12 bases lay in between. The CDR3 length is 16 residues. Germline V gives CDR1 LNHNV, CDR2 YYDKDF (reference sequence). CDR3 sequence: CATSRDLNRANTEAFF. The CDR3 DNA reads as TGTGCCACCAGCAGAGATCTAAACAGGGCGAACACTGAAGCTTTCTTT.

The CDR3 reads CASSDQGRGSYGYTF. In nucleotides, the CDR3 is TGTGCCAGCAGCGACCAGGGGCGAGGGTCTTATGGCTACACCTTC. The gene calls are TRBV7-2 and TRBJ1-2; tentatively, D is TRBD1 (6 bases). Trimming took off 5 bases at V and 5 bases at J, with 18 bases between the two ends. CDR1 SGHTA and CDR2 FQGNSA come from the germline V gene. This CDR3 has 15 residues.